Below are 10 T cell receptor beta chains sequenced from a single sample in a study of blood T cell repertoires in COVID-19. TCRdb's table, derived via immunoSEQ multiplex PCR, lists solely in-frame clones and lacks some. The repertoire has tens of thousands of clones, approximately 80% of them found once; the top ten carry 6.9%. Sequenced material: peripheral blood. The receptors stem from a man aged 30 to 39 with COVID-19, enrolled during active disease.

The chain uses TRBV11-3 and TRBJ1-1; no clear D gene. V lost 0 bases and J lost 5, with 7 bases in between. Per germline, CDR1 SGHNT and CDR2 YENEEA. The CDR3 is 13 amino acids. The CDR3: CASSLDRGTEAFF. CDR3 in DNA: TGTGCCAGCAGCTTAGACAGAGGGACTGAAGCTTTCTTT.

The genes are TRBV29-1 and TRBJ2-3; D is unresolved. The V end lost 4 bases, the J end lost 0 bases, and 11 bases lay between the germline ends. The CDR3 loop spans 14 amino acids. Germline lookup yields CDR1 SQVTM and CDR2 ANQGSEA. CDR3 region: CSVALISSTDTQYF. Here the CDR3 DNA reads TGCAGCGTTGCCCTTATTTCTAGCACAGATACGCAGTATTTT.

This clone was recorded at least ten times. This chain uses TRBV5-1 with TRBJ1-6; 12 nucleotides agree with TRBD1. The CDR3 contains 16 residues. Germline trimming cut 9 bases from V and 3 bases from J; bases unmatched to any gene: 7. Germline CDR1 and CDR2: SGHRS and YFSETQ. DNA of the CDR3: TGCGCCACCGGGACAGGGGGCGATATCTATAATTCACCCCTCCACTTT. Protein sequence: CATGTGGDIYNSPLHF.

CDR3 residues: CASSPLDRGLNGYTF. The DNA of the CDR3 is TGTGCCAGCAGCCCACTGGACAGGGGATTAAATGGCTACACCTTC. The chain has TRBV7-2 and TRBJ1-2, with TRBD1 identical over 9 bases. The CDR3 runs to 15 residues. With 5 bases clipped from V and 6 bases from J, the junction kept 10 bases outside the gene matches. Germline CDR1 SGHTA, CDR2 FQGNSA.

The chain carries TRBV7-3 and TRBJ2-3; 9 bases fit TRBD2. Germline-derived CDR1 and CDR2 are SGHTA and FQGTGA. This CDR3 is built from 15 residues. With 5 bases clipped from V and 5 bases from J, the junction kept 8 bases outside the gene matches. In DNA form, the CDR3 reads TGTGCCAGCAGCCGGACTAGCGAGAGGGGAGATACGCAGTATTTT. It yields the protein CASSRTSERGDTQYF.

The rearrangement uses TRBV7-2 and TRBJ2-3, with a weak D call TRBD2 (5 bases). The CDR3 contains 16 residues. Germline values: CDR1 SGHTA, CDR2 FQGNSA. Trimming stripped 4 bases from V and 2 bases from J, with 16 bases between. The CDR3 region has the DNA TGTGCCAGCAGCTCCCGAGGCGGCGGGCACACAGATACGCAGTATTTT. Its translation is CASSSRGGGHTDTQYF.

The chain joins TRBV3-1 (or the pseudogene TRBV3-2) to TRBJ2-5; D is possibly TRBD2 (6 bases). Germline V gene sequence: CDR1 LGHDT, CDR2 YNNKEL (reference sequence). V was pared by 4 bases and J by 7 bases, with 16 bases between. CDR3 length equals 14 residues. CDR3: CASSPRGDLGTQYF. The DNA of the CDR3 is TGTGCCAGCAGCCCGCGCGGGGATTTGGGGACCCAGTACTTC.

Concerning this clone itself: The sample carries other DNA sequences with the same CDR3. This chain links TRBV2 with TRBJ2-7, with 14 bases aligning to TRBD2. The CDR3 is 15 amino acids. The germline V gene has CDR1 SNHLY and CDR2 FYNNEI. After removal of 2 bases from V and 4 bases from J, the junction contained 1 base not matched to a gene. In DNA form, the CDR3 reads TGTGCCAGCAGTGAACGACTAGCGGGAGGGTACGAGCAGTACTTC. The encoded protein is CASSERLAGGYEQYF.

The J gene is TRBJ2-3, the V gene TRBV9; TRBD2 aligns across 16 bases. Per germline, CDR1 SGDLS and CDR2 YYNGEE. V lost 4 bases, J lost 0 bases, and 5 bases stayed unmatched. The CDR3 is 18 residues long. CDR3 protein: CASSLGTSGRASTDTQYF. For the CDR3, the DNA is TGTGCCAGCAGCCTCGGGACTAGCGGGAGGGCTAGCACAGATACGCAGTATTTT.

The CDR3 region has the DNA TGTGCCATCCAAGGCAGGGAAACCTACGAGCAGTACTTC. Protein: CAIQGRETYEQYF. The chain uses TRBV10-3 and TRBJ2-7; tentatively, D is TRBD1 (5 bases). The CDR3 is made up of 13 amino acids. The V end was cut by 8 bases, the J end by 2 bases, with 13 bases between. CDR1 and CDR2 (germline): ENHRY, SYGVKD.